The clone carrying this T cell receptor beta chain was detected only once. As yet, its antigen is unknown. This specimen belongs to a study of breast tumors, draining lymph nodes, adjacent tissues. Findings of the study overall: Compared with basal-like, luminal-like tumors shared significantly more repertoire with nontumor tissue. Tumor repertoires ranked between lymph nodes and nontumor tissue in diversity, with V and J gene preferences.

Samples came from axillary lymph nodes draining the breast cancer. TCRdb re-derived calls from the multiplex PCR reads in MiXCR, one entry per CDR3 protein. The sample lists approximately 230,000 distinct CDR3 sequences; about 34% were seen once. This receptor was taken from a female donor with breast cancer. Some clones in this sample may be carry-over from other donors' samples. Input material: axillary lymph node tissue.

CDR3 sequence (DNA): TGTGCCAGTAGTCCCGGGACAGGGGACTCCACAGATACGCAGTATTTT. As protein: CASSPGTGDSTDTQYF. This rearrangement joins TRBV19 to TRBJ2-3; 10 positions match TRBD1. Germline CDR1 is LNHDA and CDR2 is SQIVND (reference sequence). Trimming took 5 bases from V and 2 from J; bases not matched to a gene: 7. The CDR3 is 16 residues long. The full variable domain, in which reference TRBV19 and TRBJ2-3 provide the parts outside the CDR3, is DGGITQSPKYLFRKEGQNVTLSCEQNLNHDAMYWYRQDPGQGLRLIYYSQIVNDFQKGDIAEGYSVSREKKESFPLTVTSAQKNPTAFYLCASSPGTGDSTDTQYFGPGTRLTVL.